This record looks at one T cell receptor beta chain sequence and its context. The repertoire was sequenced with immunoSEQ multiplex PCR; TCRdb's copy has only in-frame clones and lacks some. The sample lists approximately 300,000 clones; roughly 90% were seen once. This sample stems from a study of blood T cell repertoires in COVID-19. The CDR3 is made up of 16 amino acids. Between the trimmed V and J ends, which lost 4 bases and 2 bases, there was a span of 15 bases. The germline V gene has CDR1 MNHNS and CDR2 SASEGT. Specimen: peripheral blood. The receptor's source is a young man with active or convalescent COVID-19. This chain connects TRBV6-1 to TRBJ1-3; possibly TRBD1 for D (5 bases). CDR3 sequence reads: CASSGVDTRAGNTIYF. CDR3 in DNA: TGTGCCAGCAGTGGCGTGGACACCAGGGCTGGAAACACCATATATTTT.